This TCR beta chain was retrieved from a study of cytomegalovirus exposure and HLA in healthy donors. Study findings and constraints: Most TCR beta V segments were productive about 87% or about 30% of the time in an earlier analysis.

Between the trimmed V and J ends, which lost 3 bases and 6 bases, there was a span of 19 bases. The CDR3 totals 16 residues. The germline CDR1 and CDR2 sequences are MDHEN and SYDVKM. PCR used 60 Vbeta primers and 13 Jbeta primers. Original processing methods: Later reanalysis found about 80 million unique TCR beta chains, some 10 million of them shared. Clones were read by immunoSEQ multiplex PCR, and TCRdb kept only the in-frame ones, dropping some. V, J and clone size derive from that table, while D and trimming were established from the DNA sequence. This listing includes 45,000 to 55,000 clones. Of note for this clone: Its antigen remains unknown.

This chain links TRBV28 with TRBJ2-3; TRBD1 is a possible D gene (5 bases). This TCR came from a woman aged 45-65 years in good health and CMV-seropositive. Source material: PBMCs. DNA of the CDR3: TGTGCCAGCAGTTTTGTAAGGGGCCAGGGTTTCGATACGCAGTATTTT. Protein: CASSFVRGQGFDTQYF. Filled out from reference TRBV28 and TRBJ2-3, the complete variable domain reads DVKVTQSSRYLVKRTGEKVFLECVQDMDHENMFWYRQDPGLGLRLIYFSYDVKMKEKGDIPEGYSVSREKKERFSLILESASTNQTSMYLCASSFVRGQGFDTQYFGPGTRLTVL.